These 10 T cell receptor beta chains were all obtained from the same sample, sequenced in a study of blood T cell repertoires in COVID-19. Repertoires were generated with immunoSEQ multiplex PCR, while TCRdb's copy carries only in-frame clones and drops some. The data contain 110,000 to 150,000 clones, about four fifths of them singletons. The specimen sequenced was PBMCs or T cells enriched from blood (not recorded which). These receptors all stem from a woman aged 18-29 years who had been exposed to COVID-19.

The chain is built from TRBV2 and TRBJ1-5; 7 nucleotides match TRBD1. This CDR3 has 14 residues. CDR1 is SNHLY, CDR2 FYNNEI, per germline. Unmatched junction bases numbered 2, after V lost 3 bases and J lost 3 bases. Here the CDR3 DNA reads TGTGCCAGCAGTGAGGACAGGCCCAATCAGCCCCAGCATTTT. Residues: CASSEDRPNQPQHF. Filled out from reference TRBV2 and TRBJ1-5, the complete variable domain reads EPEVTQTPSHQVTQMGQEVILRCVPISNHLYFYWYRQILGQKVEFLVSFYNNEISEKSEIFDDQFSVERPDGSNFTLKIRSTKLEDSAMYFCASSEDRPNQPQHFGDGTRLSIL.

This clone was counted a few times. The DNA of the CDR3 is TGCGCCAGCAGCCATCGAGCGGGTACGCCAGCTTTCTTT. Translation gives CASSHRAGTPAFF. The V gene is TRBV4-1, the J gene TRBJ1-1; D remains unclear. Trimming stripped 3 bases from V and 10 bases from J, with 15 bases between. This CDR3 has 13 amino acids. Per germline, CDR1 MGHRA and CDR2 YSYEKL.

This clone was seen just once. The chain joins TRBV5-5 to TRBJ1-4; TRBD1 matches 7 bases. The CDR3 extends over 16 amino acids. CDR1 and CDR2 from the germline V gene are SGHKS and YYEKEE (reference sequence). V trimming: 4 bases; J trimming: 4 bases; junction bases outside the gene matches: 10. In nucleotides, the CDR3 is TGTGCCAGCAGCGCCTCCTCCGGGACAGTTAATGAAAAACTGTTTTTT. It specifies CASSASSGTVNEKLFF.

The chain has TRBV29-1 and TRBJ2-7, with 8 bases identical to TRBD2. Germline CDR1 reads SQVTM; CDR2 reads ANQGSEA. The CDR3 is 12 residues long. Trimming cost V 5 bases and J 3 bases; bases outside gene matches: 3. CDR3 coding DNA: TGCAGCGTTAGCGGGAGTAGCTACGAGCAGTACTTC. Its protein product is CSVSGSSYEQYF.

The rearrangement joins TRBV30 to TRBJ1-2, with D unclear. From germline, CDR1 is GTSNPN and CDR2 SVGIG (reference sequence). This CDR3 has 13 amino acids. V lost 2 bases and J lost 2, with 9 bases in between. The CDR3 reads CAWSFAENYGYTF. CDR3 DNA: TGTGCCTGGAGTTTTGCGGAAAACTATGGCTACACCTTC. The full variable domain, rest sourced from reference TRBV30 and TRBJ1-2, is SQTIHQWPATLVQPVGSPLSLECTVEGTSNPNLYWYRQAAGRGLQLLFYSVGIGQISSEVPQNLSASRPQDRQFILSSKKLLLSDSGFYLCAWSFAENYGYTFGSGTRLTVV.

The rearrangement links TRBV7-8 to TRBJ2-1; 7 positions agree with TRBD2. There are 16 residues in the CDR3. Germline V gene data show CDR1 as SGHVS and CDR2 as FQNEAQ. After removal of 0 bases from V and 3 bases from J, the junction contained 5 bases not matched to a gene. The CDR3 coding sequence is TGTGCCAGCAGCTTAGCGGCGGGAGTGATCTACAATGAGCAGTTCTTC. It encodes CASSLAAGVIYNEQFF.

The rearrangement joins TRBV11-2 to TRBJ2-1, with D tentatively TRBD1 (5 bases). CDR1 SGHAT and CDR2 FQNNGV come from the germline V gene. The CDR3 is made up of 14 amino acids. Trimming took 4 bases from V and 0 from J, leaving 7 bases between them. The CDR3 nucleotides are TGTGCCAGCAGCTCCGACAGCTCCTACAATGAGCAGTTCTTC. Encoded protein: CASSSDSSYNEQFF.

This clone was counted between two and nine times. V and J are TRBV19 and TRBJ1-5, with 8 nucleotides matching TRBD1. The CDR3 runs to 17 residues. Germline CDR1 LNHDA, CDR2 SQIVND (reference sequence). Trimming removed 7 bases from V and 1 base from J; junction bases left unmatched: 12. The CDR3 loop reads CASTRTGSGESNQPQHF. DNA for the CDR3: TGTGCCAGTACCAGGACAGGGTCGGGGGAAAGCAATCAGCCCCAGCATTTT.

This clone was seen a single time. The rearrangement links TRBV19 to TRBJ1-1, with D maybe TRBD1 (5 bases). The V end lost 5 bases, the J end lost 8 bases, and 12 bases lay between the germline ends. The CDR3 sequence is 12 residues long. Germline V gene data show CDR1 as LNHDA and CDR2 as SQIVND (reference sequence). CDR3 amino acids: CASSRFRTEAFF. CDR3 nucleotides: TGTGCCAGTAGTCGCTTCCGGACAGAAGCTTTCTTT.

This chain links TRBV12-3 or TRBV12-4 with TRBJ2-3; possible D gene TRBD2, 6 bases. The V and J ends lost 6 bases and 8 bases respectively, with 15 bases between them. The CDR3 sequence is 13 residues long. The CDR3 protein is CASRLREAGTQYF. The DNA for the CDR3 is TGTGCCAGCAGGTTAAGGGAAGCGGGTACGCAGTATTTT.